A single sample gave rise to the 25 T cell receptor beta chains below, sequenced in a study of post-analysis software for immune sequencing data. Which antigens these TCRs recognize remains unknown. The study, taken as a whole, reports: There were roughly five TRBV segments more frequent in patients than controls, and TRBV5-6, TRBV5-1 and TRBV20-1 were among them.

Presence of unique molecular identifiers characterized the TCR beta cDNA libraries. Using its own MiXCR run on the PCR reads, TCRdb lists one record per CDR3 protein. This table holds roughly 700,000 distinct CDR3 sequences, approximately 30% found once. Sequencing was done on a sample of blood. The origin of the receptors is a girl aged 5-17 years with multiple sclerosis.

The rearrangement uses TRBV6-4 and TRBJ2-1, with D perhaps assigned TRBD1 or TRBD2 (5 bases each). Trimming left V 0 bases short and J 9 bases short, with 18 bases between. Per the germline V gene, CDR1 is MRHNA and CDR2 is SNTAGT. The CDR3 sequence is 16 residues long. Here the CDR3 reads CASSDSKGQGVGEQFF. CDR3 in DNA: TGTGCCAGCAGTGACTCGAAGGGCCAGGGAGTCGGTGAGCAGTTCTTC.

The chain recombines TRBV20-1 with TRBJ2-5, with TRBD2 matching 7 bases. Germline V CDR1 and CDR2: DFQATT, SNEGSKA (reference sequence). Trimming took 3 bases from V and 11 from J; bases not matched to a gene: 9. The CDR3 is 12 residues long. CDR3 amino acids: CSASSSGWEQYF. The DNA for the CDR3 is TGCAGTGCTAGTAGTAGCGGGTGGGAGCAGTACTTC.

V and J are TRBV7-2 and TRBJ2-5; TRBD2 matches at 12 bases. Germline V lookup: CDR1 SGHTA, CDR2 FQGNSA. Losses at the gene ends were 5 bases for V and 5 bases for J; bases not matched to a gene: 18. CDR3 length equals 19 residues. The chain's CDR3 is CASSRGPLASGRAYETQYF. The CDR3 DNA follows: TGTGCCAGCAGCCGAGGTCCCCTGGCTAGCGGGAGGGCCTATGAGACCCAGTACTTC.

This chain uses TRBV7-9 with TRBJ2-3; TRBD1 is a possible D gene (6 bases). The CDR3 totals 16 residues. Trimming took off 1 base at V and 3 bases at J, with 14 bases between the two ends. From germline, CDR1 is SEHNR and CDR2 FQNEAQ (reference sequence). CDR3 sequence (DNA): TGTGCCAGCAGCTTAGTCACGGGCAGGGGAACAGATACGCAGTATTTT. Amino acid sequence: CASSLVTGRGTDTQYF. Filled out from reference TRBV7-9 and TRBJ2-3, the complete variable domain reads DTGVSQNPRHKITKRGQNVTFRCDPISEHNRLYWYRQTLGQGPEFLTYFQNEAQLEKSRLLSDRFSAERPKGSFSTLEIQRTEQGDSAMYLCASSLVTGRGTDTQYFGPGTRLTVL.

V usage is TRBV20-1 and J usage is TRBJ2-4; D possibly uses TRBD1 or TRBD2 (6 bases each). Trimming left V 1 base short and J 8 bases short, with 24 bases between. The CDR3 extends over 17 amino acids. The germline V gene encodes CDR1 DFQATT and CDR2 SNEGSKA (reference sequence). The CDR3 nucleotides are TGCAGTGCTAGAGGGGGTCTCCGGGCCTTAAGGGGGGACATTCAGTACTTC. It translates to CSARGGLRALRGDIQYF.

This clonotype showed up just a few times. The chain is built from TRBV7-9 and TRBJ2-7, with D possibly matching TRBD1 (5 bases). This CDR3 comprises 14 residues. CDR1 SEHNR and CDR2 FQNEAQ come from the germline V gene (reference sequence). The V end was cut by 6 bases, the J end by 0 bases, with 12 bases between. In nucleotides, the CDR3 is TGTGCCAGCAGTCCGCCTCAGGGCTCCTACGAGCAGTACTTC. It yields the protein CASSPPQGSYEQYF. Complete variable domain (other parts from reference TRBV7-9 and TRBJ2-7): DTGVSQNPRHKITKRGQNVTFRCDPISEHNRLYWYRQTLGQGPEFLTYFQNEAQLEKSRLLSDRFSAERPKGSFSTLEIQRTEQGDSAMYLCASSPPQGSYEQYFGPGTRLTVT.

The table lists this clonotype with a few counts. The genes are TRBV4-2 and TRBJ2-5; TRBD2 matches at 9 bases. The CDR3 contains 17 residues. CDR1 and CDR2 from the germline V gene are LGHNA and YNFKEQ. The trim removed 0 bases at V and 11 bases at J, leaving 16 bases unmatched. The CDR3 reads CASSQDLGGGRAKEQYF. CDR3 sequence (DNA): TGTGCCAGCAGCCAAGATCTCGGGGGCGGGAGGGCCAAGGAGCAGTACTTC.

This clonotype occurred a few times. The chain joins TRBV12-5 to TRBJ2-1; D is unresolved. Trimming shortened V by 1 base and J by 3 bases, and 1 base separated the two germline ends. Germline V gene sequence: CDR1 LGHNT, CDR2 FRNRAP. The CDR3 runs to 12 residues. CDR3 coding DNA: TGTGCTAGTGGTTTGGACTACAATGAGCAGTTCTTC. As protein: CASGLDYNEQFF.

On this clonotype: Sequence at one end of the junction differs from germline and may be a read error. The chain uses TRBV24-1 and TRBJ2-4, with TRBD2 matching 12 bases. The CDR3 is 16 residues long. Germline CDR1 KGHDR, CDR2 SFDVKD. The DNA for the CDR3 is TGTACCACCAGTGATTCCCGACTAGCGGGAGTGGGGGAGCAGTACTTC. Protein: CTTSDSRLAGVGEQYF.

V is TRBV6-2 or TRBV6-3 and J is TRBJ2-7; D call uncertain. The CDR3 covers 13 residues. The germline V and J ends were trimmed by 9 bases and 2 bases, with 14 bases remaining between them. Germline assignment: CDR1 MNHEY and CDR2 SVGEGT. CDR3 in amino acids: CASTTNLPYEQYF. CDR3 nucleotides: TGTGCCAGTACCACCAACTTACCCTACGAGCAGTACTTC.

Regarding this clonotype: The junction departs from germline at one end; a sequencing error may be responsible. CDR3 DNA: TGTGCCAGTACCGAAGCATACAACGGGCCCTTGAACACTGGAGCTTTCTTT. It encodes CASTEAYNGPLNTGAFF. The rearrangement uses TRBV19 and TRBJ1-1; D unclear. The CDR3 spans 17 residues. Germline CDR1 and CDR2: LNHDA and SQIVND (reference sequence).

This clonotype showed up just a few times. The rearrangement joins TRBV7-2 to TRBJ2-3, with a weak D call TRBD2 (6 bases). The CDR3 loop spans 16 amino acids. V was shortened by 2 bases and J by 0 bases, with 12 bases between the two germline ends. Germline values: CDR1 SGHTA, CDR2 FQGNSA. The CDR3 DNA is TGTGCCAGCAGCTTATTGAGCGGGCTCAGCACAGATACGCAGTATTTT. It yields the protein CASSLLSGLSTDTQYF.

CDR3 residues: CSVDGLLSYNEQYF. CDR3 nucleotides: TGCAGCGTTGACGGACTCCTCTCCTACAATGAGCAGTACTTC. This sequence joins TRBV29-1 and TRBJ2-5; the D gene is possibly TRBD2 (5 bases). Per the germline V gene, CDR1 is SQVTM and CDR2 is ANQGSEA. This CDR3 spans 14 amino acids. Trimming cost V 3 bases and J 11 bases, with 22 bases left between them.

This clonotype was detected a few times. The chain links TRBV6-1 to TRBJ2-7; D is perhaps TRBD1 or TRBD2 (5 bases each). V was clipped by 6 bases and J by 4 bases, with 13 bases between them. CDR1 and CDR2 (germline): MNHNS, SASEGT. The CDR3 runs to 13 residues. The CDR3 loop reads CASSHRGDYEQYF. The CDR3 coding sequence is TGTGCCAGCAGCCACCGAGGGGATTACGAGCAGTACTTC.

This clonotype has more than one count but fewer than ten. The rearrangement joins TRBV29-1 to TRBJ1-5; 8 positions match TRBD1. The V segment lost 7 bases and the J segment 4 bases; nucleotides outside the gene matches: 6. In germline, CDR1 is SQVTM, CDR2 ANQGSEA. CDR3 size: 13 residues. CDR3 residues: CSAGQGANQPQHF. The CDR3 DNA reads TGCAGCGCCGGACAGGGCGCGAATCAGCCCCAGCATTTT.

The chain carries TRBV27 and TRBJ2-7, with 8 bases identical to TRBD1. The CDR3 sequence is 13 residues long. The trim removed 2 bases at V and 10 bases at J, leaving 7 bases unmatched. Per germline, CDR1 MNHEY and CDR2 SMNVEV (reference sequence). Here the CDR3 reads CASSLQRQGAQYF. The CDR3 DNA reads TGTGCCAGCAGTTTACAGAGGCAGGGGGCCCAGTACTTC.

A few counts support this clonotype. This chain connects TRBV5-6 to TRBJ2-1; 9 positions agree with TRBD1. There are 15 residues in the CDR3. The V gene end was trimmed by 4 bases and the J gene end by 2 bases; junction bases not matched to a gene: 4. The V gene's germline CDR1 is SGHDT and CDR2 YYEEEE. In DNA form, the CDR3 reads TGTGCCAGCAGCCGACAGGGGGGGACCTACAATGAGCAGTTCTTC. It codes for CASSRQGGTYNEQFF.

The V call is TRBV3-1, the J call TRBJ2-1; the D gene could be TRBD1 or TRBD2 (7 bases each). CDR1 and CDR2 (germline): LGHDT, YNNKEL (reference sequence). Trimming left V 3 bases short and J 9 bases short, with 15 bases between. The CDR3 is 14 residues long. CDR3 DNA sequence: TGTGCCAGCAGCCAGTGGGGCAGGGGGGGTGAGCAGTTCTTC. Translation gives CASSQWGRGGEQFF.

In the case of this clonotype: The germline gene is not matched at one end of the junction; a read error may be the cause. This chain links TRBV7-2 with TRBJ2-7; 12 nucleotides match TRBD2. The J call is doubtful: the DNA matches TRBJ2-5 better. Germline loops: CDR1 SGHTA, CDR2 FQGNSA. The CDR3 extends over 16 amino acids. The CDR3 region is CAGSPPGLAGTETQYF. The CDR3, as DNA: TGTGCCGGCAGCCCACCGGGACTAGCGGGTACCGAGACCCAGTACTTC.

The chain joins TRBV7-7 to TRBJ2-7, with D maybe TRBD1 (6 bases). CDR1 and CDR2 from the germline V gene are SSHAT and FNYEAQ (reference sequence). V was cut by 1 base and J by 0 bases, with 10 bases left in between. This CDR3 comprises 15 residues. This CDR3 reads CASSLGPDSSYEQYF. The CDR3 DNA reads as TGTGCCAGCAGCTTAGGTCCGGACAGCTCCTACGAGCAGTACTTC.

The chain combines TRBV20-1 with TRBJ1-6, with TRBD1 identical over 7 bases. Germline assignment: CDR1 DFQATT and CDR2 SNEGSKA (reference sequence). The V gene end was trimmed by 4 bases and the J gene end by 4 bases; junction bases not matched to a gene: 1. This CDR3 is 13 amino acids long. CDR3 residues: CSATGQYNSPLHF. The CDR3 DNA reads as TGCAGTGCTACGGGACAGTATAATTCACCCCTCCACTTT.

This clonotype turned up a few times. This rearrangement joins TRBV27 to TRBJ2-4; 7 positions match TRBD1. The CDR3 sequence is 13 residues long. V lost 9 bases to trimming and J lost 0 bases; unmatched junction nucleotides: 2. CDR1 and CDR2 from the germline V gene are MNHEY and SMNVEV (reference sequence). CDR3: CARRGLAKNIQYF. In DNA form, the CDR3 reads TGTGCCAGGAGGGGGCTAGCCAAAAACATTCAGTACTTC.

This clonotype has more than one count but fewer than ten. CDR3 amino acids: CASSYSTAGYTF. CDR3 bases: TGTGCCAGCAGTTACTCAACGGCTGGCTACACCTTC. This chain connects TRBV6-6 to TRBJ1-2; D is uncertain. V dropped 0 bases and J dropped 7 bases, with 6 bases sitting between them. The CDR3 contains 12 residues. Germline V gene sequence: CDR1 MNHNY, CDR2 SVGAGI (reference sequence).

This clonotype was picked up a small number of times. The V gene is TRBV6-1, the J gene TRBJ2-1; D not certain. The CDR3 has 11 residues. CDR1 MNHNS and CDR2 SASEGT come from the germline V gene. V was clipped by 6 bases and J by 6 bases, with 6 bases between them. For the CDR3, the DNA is TGTGCCAGCAGAGTAGGCAATGAGCAGTTCTTC. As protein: CASRVGNEQFF.

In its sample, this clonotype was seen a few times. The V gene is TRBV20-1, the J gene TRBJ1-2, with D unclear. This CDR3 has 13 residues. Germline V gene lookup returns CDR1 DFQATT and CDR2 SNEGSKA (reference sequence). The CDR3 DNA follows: TGCTACACCGGTGGAGGGAGAAACTATGGCTACACCTTC. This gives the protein CYTGGGRNYGYTF.